This T cell receptor (beta chain) derives from a study of blood T cell repertoires in COVID-19. On the study more broadly: Acute and convalescent COVID-19 specimens originated in the United States, Italy and Spain. T cells, B-cell-depleted T cells, or PBMCs provided the cDNA or gDNA that served as material.

There are 14 residues in the CDR3. Trimming took 2 bases from V and 2 from J, leaving 7 bases between them. Germline V gives CDR1 ENHRY, CDR2 SYGVKD. Methods used by the authors: Reference gene primer amplification gave estimated nucleated cell counts. TCRdb's copy holds only in-frame clones and misses some; the assay was immunoSEQ multiplex PCR. From that table come the V and J calls and clone size; the DNA was used to work out D and trimming. This table has more than 85,000 clones, under 80% appearing once. The gene calls are TRBV10-3 and TRBJ1-5; a possible D gene is TRBD1 (5 bases). The receptor's source is a woman between 65 and 79 years old with acute or convalescent COVID-19. Sequenced material: peripheral blood. The CDR3 protein is CAISEGAGNQPQHF. The CDR3 DNA reads TGTGCCATCAGTGAGGGGGCAGGCAATCAGCCCCAGCATTTT.